This entry lists 9 T cell receptor beta chains sequenced from one sample in a study of OX40 agonist ivuxolimab in advanced cancers. Only in-frame clones appear in the TCRdb table, and some are missing; sequencing was by immunoSEQ multiplex PCR. The repertoire holds 65,000 to 95,000 clones, with 94% as singletons. Specimen: CD4+ or CD8+ T cells sorted from blood, collected in a trial of the OX40 agonist ivuxolimab. The receptor set was obtained from an adult with an advanced solid tumor such as melanoma, head and neck, liver or kidney cancer.

CDR3 region: CASSLASSNEQFF. The CDR3 DNA reads TGTGCCAGCAGCTTAGCGTCTAGCAATGAGCAGTTCTTC. This chain joins TRBV7-9 and TRBJ2-1; no clear D gene. Germline assignment: CDR1 SEHNR and CDR2 FQNEAQ (reference sequence). Trimming took 0 bases from V and 6 from J, leaving 6 bases between them. The CDR3 has 13 amino acids.

The chain recombines TRBV28 with TRBJ1-2; D is undetermined. This CDR3 has 11 amino acids. Per the germline V gene, CDR1 is MDHEN and CDR2 is SYDVKM. The V end was cut by 2 bases, the J end by 6 bases, with 4 bases between. CDR3 region: CASSLGDGYTF. The CDR3 coding sequence is TGTGCCAGCAGTTTAGGAGATGGCTACACCTTC.

The J gene is TRBJ1-3, the V gene TRBV28; D is unclear. V was clipped by 3 bases and J by 1 base, with 4 bases between them. Germline values: CDR1 MDHEN, CDR2 SYDVKM. CDR3 length: 13 residues. The DNA of the CDR3 is TGTGCCAGCAGTTTTTCTTCTGGAAACACCATATATTTT. Translated, it gives CASSFSSGNTIYF.

The CDR3 sequence: CATSTVGEVWAGELFF. The CDR3 DNA is TGTGCCACCAGCACCGTTGGGGAGGTCTGGGCCGGGGAGCTGTTTTTT. The chain has TRBV15 and TRBJ2-2; D is possibly TRBD2 (6 bases). V was trimmed by 4 bases and J by 6 bases, leaving 18 bases between them. CDR3 length: 16 amino acids. Looked up from germline, CDR1 is LNHNV and CDR2 is YYDKDF (reference sequence). Supplemented by reference TRBV15 and TRBJ2-2, the full variable domain reads DAMVIQNPRYQVTQFGKPVTLSCSQTLNHNVMYWYQQKSSQAPKLLFHYYDKDFNNEADTPDNFQSRRPNTSFCFLDIRSPGLGDTAMYLCATSTVGEVWAGELFFGEGSRLTVL.

This clone was observed a single time. J is TRBJ2-1 and V is TRBV9; 10 bases fit TRBD2. The CDR3 consists of 22 residues. Germline-derived CDR1 and CDR2 are SGDLS and YYNGEE. Losses at the gene ends were 4 bases for V and 0 bases for J; bases not matched to a gene: 22. The chain's CDR3 is CASSRPDPGLAKKMSSYNEQFF. The CDR3 region has the DNA TGTGCCAGCAGCCGGCCCGATCCGGGACTAGCGAAAAAAATGAGCTCCTACAATGAGCAGTTCTTC.

The rearrangement joins TRBV6-5 to TRBJ2-7; D not certain. V shed 5 bases and J shed 0 bases, with 11 bases lying between them. The CDR3 covers 14 residues. Germline V gene data show CDR1 as MNHEY and CDR2 as SVGAGI. The CDR3 spells CASSTGPHSYEQYF. For the CDR3, the DNA is TGTGCCAGCAGTACGGGTCCCCACTCCTACGAGCAGTACTTC.

The chain employs TRBV27 and TRBJ1-4; no firm D call. Trimming shortened V by 3 bases and J by 2 bases, and 7 bases separated the two germline ends. This CDR3 has 14 residues. Germline V lookup: CDR1 MNHEY, CDR2 SMNVEV (reference sequence). The CDR3 DNA sequence: TGTGCCAGCAGTTTGAGAGGCACTAATGAAAAACTGTTTTTT. It translates to CASSLRGTNEKLFF.

This sequence joins TRBV7-9 and TRBJ2-1, with 9 bases that match TRBD2. The V segment lost 5 bases and the J segment 0 bases; nucleotides outside the gene matches: 8. This CDR3 comprises 17 residues. In germline, CDR1 is SEHNR, CDR2 FQNEAQ (reference sequence). The CDR3 DNA sequence: TGTGCCAGCAGCCCGAGACTAGCGGAGAGCTCCTACAATGAGCAGTTCTTC. Protein sequence: CASSPRLAESSYNEQFF. The whole variable domain, filled in from reference TRBV7-9 and TRBJ2-1, reads DTGVSQNPRHKITKRGQNVTFRCDPISEHNRLYWYRQTLGQGPEFLTYFQNEAQLEKSRLLSDRFSAERPKGSFSTLEIQRTEQGDSAMYLCASSPRLAESSYNEQFFGPGTRLTVL.

This clone has a handful of counts. The chain recombines TRBV5-1 with TRBJ1-6, with D perhaps TRBD1 (5 bases). Germline CDR1 is SGHRS and CDR2 is YFSETQ. The germline V and J ends were trimmed by 1 base and 5 bases, with 10 bases remaining between them. This CDR3 is built from 15 residues. The CDR3 DNA follows: TGCGCCAGCAGCTTGATTGAGGGGAATAATTCACCCCTCCACTTT. As protein: CASSLIEGNNSPLHF.